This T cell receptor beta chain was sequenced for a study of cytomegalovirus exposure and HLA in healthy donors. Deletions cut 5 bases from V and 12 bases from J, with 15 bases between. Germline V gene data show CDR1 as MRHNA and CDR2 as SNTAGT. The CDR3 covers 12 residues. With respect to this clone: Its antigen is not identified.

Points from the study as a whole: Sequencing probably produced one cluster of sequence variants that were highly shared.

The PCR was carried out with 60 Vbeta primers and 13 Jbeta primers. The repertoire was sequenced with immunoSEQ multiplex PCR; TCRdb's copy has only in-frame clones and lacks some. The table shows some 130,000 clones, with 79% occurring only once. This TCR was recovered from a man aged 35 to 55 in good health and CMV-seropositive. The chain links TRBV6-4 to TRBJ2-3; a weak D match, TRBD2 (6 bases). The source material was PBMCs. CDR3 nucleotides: TGTGCCAGCAGTTGGGGAACGGGGGTTCAGTATTTT. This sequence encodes CASSWGTGVQYF.